The 14 T cell receptor beta chains below come from one sample, sequenced in a study of cytomegalovirus exposure and HLA in healthy donors. With 60 Vbeta and 13 Jbeta primers, the PCR was carried out. Using immunoSEQ multiplex PCR, the repertoire was profiled, and TCRdb retains in-frame clones only, with some absent. The sample shows some 250,000 clones, 82% of them seen only once. What was sequenced was PBMCs. The receptors come from a woman in her thirties or forties in good health and CMV-seropositive.

Concerning this clone itself: Other DNA sequences in the sample encode the same CDR3. CDR3 protein: CASSSFRGSPEAFF. For the CDR3, the DNA is TGTGCCAGCAGCTCATTCAGGGGGTCGCCTGAAGCTTTCTTT. This rearrangement joins TRBV5-4 to TRBJ1-1; 7 bases fit TRBD1. The CDR3 has 14 amino acids. Germline CDR1 is SGHNT and CDR2 is YYREEE (reference sequence). V lost 3 bases, J lost 6 bases, and 8 bases stayed unmatched.

This chain uses TRBV23-1 with TRBJ2-4; 7 bases fit TRBD2. TRBV23-1 is noted as an ORF with a role that remains uncertain. There are 15 residues in the CDR3. V lost 3 bases and J lost 0; bases outside the gene matches: 2. This chain's CDR3 is CASSHPGGAKNIQYF. In DNA form, the CDR3 reads TGCGCCAGCAGTCACCCGGGAGGAGCCAAAAACATTCAGTACTTC.

The J gene is TRBJ2-7, the V gene TRBV30; 8 nucleotides align to TRBD2. The germline V gene encodes CDR1 GTSNPN and CDR2 SVGIG (reference sequence). The V gene end was trimmed by 3 bases and the J gene end by 5 bases; junction bases not matched to a gene: 18. CDR3 length equals 17 residues. The DNA for the CDR3 is TGTGCCTGGAGCCCCCTCGGGGGGGAAGCCTCCCTTAACGAGCAGTACTTC. Protein: CAWSPLGGEASLNEQYF.

CDR3 amino acids: CASSPQGFAGGGNTIYF. The CDR3 nucleotides are TGTGCCAGCTCACCACAAGGATTTGCAGGTGGTGGAAACACCATATATTTT. This sequence joins TRBV18 and TRBJ1-3; D ambiguous. The CDR3 loop spans 17 amino acids. Germline-derived CDR1 and CDR2 are KGHSH and LQKENI. V was trimmed by 1 base and J by 3 bases, leaving 16 bases between them.

The rearrangement joins TRBV6-1 to TRBJ2-7, with a weak D call TRBD1 (6 bases). Germline CDR1 MNHNS, CDR2 SASEGT. CDR3 length equals 15 residues. V lost 6 bases and J 6 bases, leaving 21 bases between the germline ends. The CDR3 DNA follows: TGTGCCAGCAGGGACCTTCCCGGGACAAAGACCGAGCAGTACTTC. Translating gives CASRDLPGTKTEQYF.

This clone was recorded once. The genes are TRBV6-6 and TRBJ2-7, with a weak D call TRBD2 (6 bases). Germline CDR1 is MNHNY and CDR2 is SVGAGI (reference sequence). V lost 0 bases, J lost 8 bases, and 14 bases lay in between. The length of the CDR3 is 14 residues. The CDR3 spells CASSYSGLELKQYF. As DNA, the CDR3 is TGTGCCAGCAGTTACTCGGGACTGGAGTTAAAGCAGTACTTC.

This chain joins TRBV7-8 and TRBJ1-1; D might be TRBD1 (6 bases). Germline lookup yields CDR1 SGHVS and CDR2 FQNEAQ. Trimming removed 5 bases at V and 8 bases at J, with 15 bases between. CDR3 length: 13 residues. The CDR3 here is CASSTRTALEAFF. The CDR3 coding sequence is TGTGCCAGCAGCACCCGGACAGCGTTAGAAGCTTTCTTT.

The chain combines TRBV28 with TRBJ2-1, with 8 bases identical to TRBD1. CDR1 MDHEN and CDR2 SYDVKM come from the germline V gene. This CDR3 region has 14 residues. The junction had 5 bases not matched to a gene; V was cut back by 2 bases and J by 8 bases. The CDR3 region is CASSLGGRGHEQFF. CDR3 sequence (DNA): TGTGCCAGCAGTTTAGGCGGCAGGGGGCATGAGCAGTTCTTC.

The CDR3 coding sequence is TGTGCCAGCTCACCCCGAACAGGGGAAAGGGCTAACTATGGCTACACCTTC. Protein sequence: CASSPRTGERANYGYTF. The rearrangement joins TRBV18 to TRBJ1-2; 7 positions match TRBD1. Germline V lookup: CDR1 KGHSH, CDR2 LQKENI. Trimming at V came to 3 bases and at J to 0 bases, leaving 10 bases not matched to a gene. The CDR3 totals 17 residues.

The chain employs TRBV21-1 and TRBJ1-1. TRBV21-1 counts as a pseudogene. The CDR3 contains 17 residues. CDR3 coding DNA: TGTGCCAGCAGCAAAGTATTGGGGAGTCGAGCTAACACTGAAGCTTTCTTT. As protein: CASSKVLGSRANTEAFF.

The chain has TRBV9 and TRBJ2-1; TRBD1 matches at 8 bases. V was clipped by 0 bases and J by 6 bases; unmatched bases: 5. The CDR3 loop spans 15 amino acids. In germline, CDR1 is SGDLS, CDR2 YYNGEE. The CDR3 nucleotides read TGTGCCAGCAGCGTAGAAGGACAGGGAGGCAATGAGCAGTTCTTC. It codes for CASSVEGQGGNEQFF. Full variable domain (missing parts from reference TRBV9 and TRBJ2-1): DSGVTQTPKHLITATGQRVTLRCSPRSGDLSVYWYQQSLDQGLQFLIQYYNGEERAKGNILERFSAQQFPDLHSELNLSSLELGDSALYFCASSVEGQGGNEQFFGPGTRLTVL.

V gene TRBV29-1 combines with J gene TRBJ2-1, with TRBD1 matching 7 bases. J lost 1 base, V lost 7 bases, and 4 bases had no gene match. The CDR3 is 13 amino acids. From germline, CDR1 is SQVTM and CDR2 ANQGSEA. The CDR3 coding sequence is TGCAGCGCCGAGGGGGCGTCCTACAATGAGCAGTTCTTC. Translating it yields CSAEGASYNEQFF.

This clone was seen a handful of times. The gene calls are TRBV7-2 and TRBJ2-7, with TRBD1 matching 11 bases. This CDR3 spans 15 amino acids. V lost 5 bases, J lost 2 bases, and 5 bases stayed unmatched. Germline CDR1 reads SGHTA; CDR2 reads FQGNSA. CDR3 in DNA: TGTGCCAGCAGCATCCGGGACAGGGGGACCTACGAGCAGTACTTC. Residues: CASSIRDRGTYEQYF. The full variable domain, with the rest looked up from reference TRBV7-2 and TRBJ2-7, is GAGVSQSPSNKVTEKGKDVELRCDPISGHTALYWYRQSLGQGLEFLIYFQGNSAPDKSGLPSDRFSAERTGGSVSTLTIQRTQQEDSAVYLCASSIRDRGTYEQYFGPGTRLTVT.

V and J are TRBV19 and TRBJ1-2; D unclear. The germline V gene has CDR1 LNHDA and CDR2 SQIVND (reference sequence). The CDR3 runs 13 residues. V was cut by 8 bases and J by 0 bases, with 10 bases left in between. The CDR3: CASQMSANYGYTF. As DNA, the CDR3 is TGTGCCAGTCAAATGTCGGCTAACTATGGCTACACCTTC.